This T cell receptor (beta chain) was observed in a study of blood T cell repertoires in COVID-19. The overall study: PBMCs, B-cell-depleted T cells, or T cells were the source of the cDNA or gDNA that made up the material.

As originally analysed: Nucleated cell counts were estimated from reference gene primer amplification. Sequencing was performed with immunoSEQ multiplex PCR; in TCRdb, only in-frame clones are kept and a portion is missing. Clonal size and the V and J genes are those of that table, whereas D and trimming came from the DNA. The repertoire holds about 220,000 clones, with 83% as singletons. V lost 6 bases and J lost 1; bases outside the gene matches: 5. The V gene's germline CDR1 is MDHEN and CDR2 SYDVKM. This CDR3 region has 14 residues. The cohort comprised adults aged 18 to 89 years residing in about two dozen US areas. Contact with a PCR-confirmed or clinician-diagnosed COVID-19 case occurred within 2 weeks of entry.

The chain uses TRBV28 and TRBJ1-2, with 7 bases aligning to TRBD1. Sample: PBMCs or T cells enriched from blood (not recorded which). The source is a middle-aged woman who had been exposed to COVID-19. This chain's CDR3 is CASSPTGINYGYTF. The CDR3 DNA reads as TGTGCCAGCAGCCCGACAGGGATTAACTATGGCTACACCTTC.